This TCR beta chain was recovered during a study of control samples from healthy donors and cancer patients. TCRdb keeps only in-frame clones here, not all; method: immunoSEQ multiplex PCR. The repertoire includes approximately 150,000 clones, roughly 94% of them detected once, and 14% sits in the top ten. Germline CDR1 reads SGHKS; CDR2 reads YYEKEE (reference sequence). The length of the CDR3 is 15 residues. Germline trimming cut 1 base from V and 5 bases from J; bases unmatched to any gene: 3. The sequencing sample was made of PBMCs. The gene calls are TRBV5-5 and TRBJ1-6; 7 bases map to TRBD1. The receptor's source is a man aged 60 to 69 with colorectal cancer. CDR3 region: CASSLRQGNNSPLHF. CDR3 nucleotides: TGTGCCAGCAGCTTGCGACAGGGCAATAATTCACCCCTCCACTTT.